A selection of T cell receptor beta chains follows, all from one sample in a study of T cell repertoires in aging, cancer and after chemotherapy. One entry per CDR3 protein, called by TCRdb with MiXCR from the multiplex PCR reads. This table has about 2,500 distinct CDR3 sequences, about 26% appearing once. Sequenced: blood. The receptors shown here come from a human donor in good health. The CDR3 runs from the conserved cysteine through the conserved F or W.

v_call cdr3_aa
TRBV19 CASSRAGRGTYEQYF
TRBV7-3 CASSLVGQGNTEAFF
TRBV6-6 CASTPVGDRETQYF
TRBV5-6 CASSSKTGRGETQYF
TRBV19 CASSVSGSRETQYF
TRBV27 CASQGSRGEKLFF
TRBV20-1 CSASKLSSYNEQFF
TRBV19 CASSVGGNEQYF
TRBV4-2 CASSQRQFVTDTQYF
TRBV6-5 CASSLTGASGGNTQYF
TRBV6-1 CASRTGGEYYGYTF
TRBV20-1 CSARSPGQEYQPQHF
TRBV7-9 CASEDSGNTIYF
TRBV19 CASSHTWGYTF
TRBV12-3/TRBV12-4 CASSTDGGYEQYF
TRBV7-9 CASSLAGSYEQYF
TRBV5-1 CASSLTLGTSGRNTDTQYF
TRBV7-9 CARTRTQGEVGELFF
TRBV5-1 CASSLGQGTHGYTF
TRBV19 CASSISLAKNIQYF
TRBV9 CASSVGGLAGEAYEQYF
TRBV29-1 CSVEDRVKQYF
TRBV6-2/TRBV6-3 CASSPPGLAGQETQYF
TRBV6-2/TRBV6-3 CATLGLAVNYNEQFF
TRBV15 CATSRDPQQQETQYF
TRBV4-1 CASKAVAVDSYEQYF
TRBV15 CATSRVPLGTDTQYF
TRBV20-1 CSARDPGLAGKETQYF
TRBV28 CASSLWGLDRGPGELFF
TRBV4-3 CASSPLGVKASFF
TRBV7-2 CASSLGVGGGGGDTQYF
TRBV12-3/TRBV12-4 CASRTAGGTDTQYF
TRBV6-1 CASSEAEVSSYNEQFF
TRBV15 CATSSPGTGTGELFF
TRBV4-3 CASSQDPGQPQHF
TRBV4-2 CASSQEEGSVGGYTF
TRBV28 CARGGGANLYEQYF
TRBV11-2 CASSWASGANNEQFF
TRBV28 CASSSSKRYTF
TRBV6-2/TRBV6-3 CASQRAGRTQYF
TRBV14 CASSPEGYTQYF
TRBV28 CATAKQVYSNQPQHF
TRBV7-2 CASSYNSPLHF
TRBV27 CASSGGLAGTDTQYF
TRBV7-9 CASSLGTGGDTQYF
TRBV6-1 CASIGTGGPYEQYF
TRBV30 CAWSPGTNSPLHF
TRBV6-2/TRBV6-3 CASRMLTMRGRDRENTEAFF
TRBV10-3 CAIGEGNYGYTF
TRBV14 CASSQDLVQPQHF
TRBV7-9 CASSRYRDRYNSPLHF
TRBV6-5 CASSRSASGNTIYF
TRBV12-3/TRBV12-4 CASSRTGGFQPQHF
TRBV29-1 CSVPGQGSNQPQHF
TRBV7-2 CASSPGQAFGQPQHF
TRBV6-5 CASSYSAYPRKGGYTF
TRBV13 CASSTSGAEETQYF
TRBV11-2 CASSSPITKPTDTQYF
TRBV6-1 CASEEGSSNQPQHF
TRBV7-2 CASSLDGHGYTF